The rows below give T cell receptor beta chains drawn from one sample of a study of blood T cell repertoires in COVID-19. Assay: immunoSEQ multiplex PCR; the TCRdb copy retains only in-frame clones and omits some. The data hold 300,000 to 350,000 clones, with 80% to 90% observed a single time. The specimen was PBMCs or T cells enriched from blood (not recorded which). These receptors were collected from a young man who had recovered from COVID-19. Both conserved end residues are part of each CDR3. The D gene is left open where the match is weak. Clone size is not always given. Where it is, it says once, few, many or a class for expanded clones.

clone size	D gene	V gene	J gene	CDR3 protein	CDR3 DNA
NA	NA	TRBV10-2	TRBJ1-4	CASSESGRGRGYEKLFF	TGCGCCAGCAGTGAGTCTGGCAGGGGAAGAGGGTACGAAAAACTGTTTTTT
NA	NA	TRBV3-1/TRBV3-2	TRBJ2-3	CASSPTTDTQYF	TGTGCCAGCAGCCCTACCACGGATACGCAGTATTTT
NA	TRBD1	TRBV12-5	TRBJ1-1	CASGPPGTGTGRNTEAFF	TGTGCTAGTGGTCCTCCTGGAACCGGGACAGGTCGGAACACTGAAGCTTTCTTT
NA	TRBD1	TRBV2	TRBJ1-1	CASRETGGENTEAFF	TGTGCCAGCAGAGAGACAGGGGGCGAGAACACTGAAGCTTTCTTT
NA	NA	TRBV28	TRBJ2-7	CASSLGTAGTYEQYF	TGTGCCAGCAGTTTAGGTACGGCGGGGACCTACGAGCAGTACTTC
NA	TRBD1	TRBV9	TRBJ2-4	CASSDRGSGHF	TGTGCCAGCAGCGACAGGGGAAGTGGGCACTTC
NA	NA	TRBV19	TRBJ2-7	CASRPCGQILLRLPAYEQYF	TGTGCCAGTAGGCCTTGCGGGCAGATTCTACTTAGACTTCCTGCCTACGAGCAGTACTTC
NA	TRBD2	TRBV6-5	TRBJ2-1	CASSRLAGGYNEQFF	TGTGCCAGCAGCAGACTAGCGGGGGGATACAATGAGCAGTTCTTC
NA	TRBD1	TRBV13	TRBJ2-7	CASSLGQGAIEQYF	TGTGCCAGCAGCTTAGGACAGGGGGCGATCGAGCAGTACTTC
NA	NA	TRBV3-1/TRBV3-2	TRBJ2-7	CASSPSSSYEQYF	TGTGCCAGCAGCCCCTCTTCCTCCTACGAGCAGTACTTC
NA	NA	TRBV6-4	TRBJ2-3	CASSDSVGLGSDTQYF	TGTGCCAGCAGTGATTCAGTGGGACTGGGCTCAGATACGCAGTATTTT
NA	NA	TRBV5-1	TRBJ2-3	CASSLAYGLGGDTQYF	TGCGCCAGCAGCTTGGCCTATGGACTGGGGGGAGATACGCAGTATTTT
NA	NA	TRBV15	TRBJ1-1	CATSRDRGNTEAFF	TGTGCCACCAGCAGAGATAGGGGGAACACTGAAGCTTTCTTT
NA	TRBD2	TRBV20-1	TRBJ2-5	CSASAQERGGQTQYF	TGCAGTGCTAGTGCTCAGGAGCGGGGGGGGCAGACCCAGTACTTC
NA	NA	TRBV18	TRBJ2-7	CASSLRGGPSVSEQYF	TGTGCCAGCTCACTTAGGGGGGGCCCCAGCGTCTCCGAGCAGTACTTC
NA	NA	TRBV28	TRBJ2-4	CASSLVQGEVGNIQYF	TGTGCCAGCAGTTTAGTCCAGGGGGAGGTGGGAAACATTCAGTACTTC
NA	NA	TRBV2	TRBJ1-3	CASRPGLPGNTIYF	TGTGCCAGCAGACCGGGACTCCCTGGAAACACCATATATTTT
NA	NA	TRBV19	TRBJ2-3	CASKVIWRDDTQYF	TGTGCCAGTAAAGTCATTTGGAGGGACGATACGCAGTATTTT
NA	NA	TRBV25-1	TRBJ2-7	CASSDAGDFAEQYF	TGTGCCAGCAGTGATGCAGGGGATTTCGCCGAGCAGTACTTC
NA	NA	TRBV11-3	TRBJ1-1	CASSLDYGHAGTEAFF	TGTGCCAGCAGCTTAGATTACGGACATGCTGGCACTGAAGCTTTCTTT
NA	NA	TRBV11-2	TRBJ2-3	CASNPGITDTQYF	TGTGCCAGCAATCCAGGGATCACAGATACGCAGTATTTT
NA	TRBD2	TRBV10-3	TRBJ2-1	CAISDPQLAGHNEQFF	TGTGCCATCAGTGACCCGCAACTAGCGGGCCACAATGAGCAGTTCTTC
NA	TRBD1	TRBV7-9	TRBJ2-5	CASSPDRGETQYF	TGTGCCAGCAGCCCGGACAGGGGAGAGACCCAGTACTTC
NA	NA	TRBV7-8	TRBJ2-1	CAITGGANNEQFF	TGTGCGATTACTGGCGGGGCCAACAATGAGCAGTTCTTC
NA	NA	TRBV10-3	TRBJ2-3	CAISGKRVGGSTDTQYF	TGTGCCATCAGTGGCAAGCGGGTAGGAGGTAGCACAGATACGCAGTATTTT
NA	TRBD1	TRBV28	TRBJ1-2	CASSLTGDPYGYTF	TGTGCCAGCAGTTTGACAGGGGATCCCTATGGCTACACCTTC
NA	NA	TRBV5-4	TRBJ1-4	CASSSRGGTYFATNEKLFF	TGTGCCAGCAGCTCCCGGGGGGGAACCTACTTTGCAACTAATGAAAAACTGTTTTTT
NA	TRBD1	TRBV6-5	TRBJ2-2	CASSGTGWAGELFF	TGTGCCAGCAGCGGGACAGGGTGGGCCGGGGAGCTGTTTTTT
NA	NA	TRBV28	TRBJ1-1	CASSPSRGGSEEAFF	TGTGCCAGCAGTCCTTCCCGGGGGGGCTCCGAAGAAGCTTTCTTT
NA	NA	TRBV21-1	TRBJ2-7	CASSKEGGGDSYEQYF	TGTGCCAGCAGCAAAGAAGGCGGCGGGGACTCCTACGAGCAGTACTTC
NA	NA	TRBV27	TRBJ2-7	CASSPTVPSYEQYF	TGTGCCAGCAGTCCGACAGTACCCTCCTACGAGCAGTACTTC
NA	TRBD2	TRBV5-4	TRBJ2-1	CASSWGLATYNEQFF	TGTGCCAGCAGCTGGGGACTAGCGACCTACAATGAGCAGTTCTTC
NA	NA	TRBV18	TRBJ2-2	CASSPRLASSATGELFF	TGTGCCAGCTCACCACGGCTGGCTTCCAGCGCGACCGGGGAGCTGTTTTTT
NA	NA	TRBV3-1/TRBV3-2	TRBJ1-1	CVSSHRQANTEAFF	TGTGTCAGCAGCCATAGACAAGCCAACACTGAAGCTTTCTTT
NA	TRBD2	TRBV18	TRBJ2-5	CASSPQRGGPGETQYF	TGTGCCAGCTCACCCCAGCGGGGGGGGCCGGGAGAGACCCAGTACTTC
NA	TRBD1	TRBV7-9	TRBJ1-6	CASSLAGTGGSPLHF	TGTGCCAGCAGCTTAGCCGGGACAGGGGGCTCACCCCTCCACTTT
NA	TRBD1	TRBV4-1	TRBJ2-7	CASSQDEGARSSYEQYF	TGCGCCAGCAGCCAAGACGAGGGGGCCAGGAGCTCCTACGAGCAGTACTTC
NA	TRBD2	TRBV7-9	TRBJ2-2	CASSLTSGEIGELFF	TGTGCCAGCAGCTTAACTAGCGGGGAGATCGGGGAGCTGTTTTTT
once	NA	TRBV28	TRBJ1-1	CASSYRGLNTEAFF	TGTGCCAGCAGTTATAGGGGTTTGAACACTGAAGCTTTCTTT
NA	TRBD1	TRBV5-1	TRBJ1-4	CASSPSGQGGEKLFF	TGCGCCAGCAGCCCGAGCGGACAGGGTGGTGAAAAACTGTTTTTT